Given below is one T cell receptor (beta chain) in context. Antigen specificity is unknown. PCR amplification relied on 60 Vbeta primers (plus 13 Jbeta primers). The repertoire was sequenced with immunoSEQ multiplex PCR; TCRdb's copy has only in-frame clones and lacks some. The table includes roughly 83,000 clones, 65% to 75% detected once. This entry comes from a study of cytomegalovirus exposure and HLA in healthy donors. Looked up from germline, CDR1 is LNHDA and CDR2 is SQIVND (reference sequence). Trimming left V 0 bases short and J 0 bases short, with 8 bases between. The CDR3 runs to 15 residues. Broader study findings: The authors later found most CMV-associated TCR beta chains appeared HLA-restricted. Some highly shared sequence variants likely arose as a pipeline artifact. Earlier analysis found most TCR beta V segments productive about 87% or about 30% of the time. Follow-up analysis found HLA locus-dependent TCR association rates, highest for DRB1 and lowest for HLA-C.

Sequencing used PBMCs. This TCR came from a man in his fifties or sixties in good health and CMV-seronegative. The V call is TRBV19, the J call TRBJ1-1; D unclear. The CDR3 coding sequence is TGTGCCAGTAGTATAGATTGGAGTATGAACACTGAAGCTTTCTTT. Its protein product is CASSIDWSMNTEAFF.